Presented here are 2 T cell receptor beta chains from one specimen sequenced in a study of technical replicates of blood from a few donors. Assay used: immunoSEQ multiplex PCR; TCRdb lists only in-frame clones, some missing. The table includes around 50,000 clones, about 96% detected once. Sample: T cells isolated from PBMCs. These receptors all stem from a human donor in good health.

The chain uses TRBV6-5 and TRBJ2-5; tentative D call: TRBD1 (5 bases). The germline V gene has CDR1 MNHEY and CDR2 SVGAGI. Trimming removed 0 bases at V and 5 bases at J, with 10 bases between. The CDR3 runs 14 residues. CDR3 nucleotides: TGTGCCAGCAGTTACTCGGCAGGGTTGGAGACCCAGTACTTC. Protein sequence: CASSYSAGLETQYF.

This sequence joins TRBV11-2 and TRBJ2-5, with TRBD1 matching 8 bases. The junction had 4 bases not matched to a gene; V was cut back by 5 bases and J by 5 bases. The CDR3 spans 13 residues. Germline lookup yields CDR1 SGHAT and CDR2 FQNNGV. The CDR3 region has the DNA TGTGCCAGCAGCCCACGACAGGGGGAGACCCAGTACTTC. Translation gives CASSPRQGETQYF.